Listed here are 17 T cell receptor beta chains from one sample, sequenced in a study of cytomegalovirus exposure and HLA in healthy donors. Amplification used 60 Vbeta primers and 13 Jbeta primers. TCRdb's table, derived via immunoSEQ multiplex PCR, lists solely in-frame clones and lacks some. Among about 120,000 clones listed, 50% to 70% were seen once. What was sequenced was PBMCs. The receptors here all came from a middle-aged woman in good health and CMV-seropositive.

This clone was counted between two and nine times. The chain couples TRBV7-8 to TRBJ2-5; D is uncertain. The CDR3 spans 11 residues. In germline, CDR1 is SGHVS, CDR2 FQNEAQ. V was clipped by 3 bases and J by 5 bases, with 4 bases between them. CDR3 in amino acids: CASSFMETQYF. In DNA form, the CDR3 reads TGTGCCAGCAGCTTTATGGAGACCCAGTACTTC.

This chain links TRBV30 with TRBJ2-5, with a possible D match to TRBD2 (5 bases). CDR3 length: 14 amino acids. The germline CDR1 and CDR2 sequences are GTSNPN and SVGIG (reference sequence). Trimming pared 1 base from V and 4 bases from J, leaving 13 bases between. Here the CDR3 reads CAWSALAFRETQYF. The CDR3 bases are TGTGCCTGGAGTGCCTTAGCGTTCCGAGAGACCCAGTACTTC. Full variable domain (outside the CDR3, taken from reference TRBV30 and TRBJ2-5): SQTIHQWPATLVQPVGSPLSLECTVEGTSNPNLYWYRQAAGRGLQLLFYSVGIGQISSEVPQNLSASRPQDRQFILSSKKLLLSDSGFYLCAWSALAFRETQYFGPGTRLLVL.

The rearrangement joins TRBV15 to TRBJ2-7; D possibly corresponds to TRBD2 (6 bases). CDR3 length: 17 residues. Germline CDR1 is LNHNV and CDR2 is YYDKDF (reference sequence). Deletions cut 0 bases from V and 0 bases from J, with 15 bases between. CDR3 residues: CATSRDPGQDYSYEQYF. CDR3 nucleotides: TGTGCCACCAGCAGAGATCCCGGCCAGGACTACTCCTACGAGCAGTACTTC.

V gene TRBV11-2 combines with J gene TRBJ2-5; D not resolved. Germline V CDR1 and CDR2: SGHAT, FQNNGV. V was pared by 5 bases and J by 3 bases, with 16 bases between. The CDR3 sequence is 15 residues long. This chain's CDR3 is CASSLHRGEEETQYF. In DNA, the CDR3 is TGTGCCAGCAGCCTCCACCGCGGAGAAGAAGAGACCCAGTACTTC. The full variable domain, with the rest looked up from reference TRBV11-2 and TRBJ2-5, is EAGVAQSPRYKIIEKRQSVAFWCNPISGHATLYWYQQILGQGPKLLIQFQNNGVVDDSQLPKDRFSAERLKGVDSTLKIQPAKLEDSAVYLCASSLHRGEEETQYFGPGTRLLVL.

CDR3 sequence (DNA): TGTGCCAGCAGTTATGCTACACAGGGTATAACCCAGTACTTC. Translating gives CASSYATQGITQYF. The chain combines TRBV6-6 with TRBJ2-5, with TRBD1 as a possible D gene (6 bases). The CDR3 length is 14 residues. V gave up 3 bases and J gave up 8 bases, with 16 bases separating them. In germline, CDR1 is MNHNY, CDR2 SVGAGI (reference sequence).

V is TRBV19 and J is TRBJ1-5, with 7 nucleotides matching TRBD1. Per germline, CDR1 LNHDA and CDR2 SQIVND (reference sequence). The V segment lost 5 bases and the J segment 5 bases; nucleotides outside the gene matches: 12. CDR3 length equals 16 residues. The CDR3 here is CASSQDNRGWHQPQHF. As DNA, the CDR3 is TGTGCCAGTAGTCAGGACAACAGGGGTTGGCATCAGCCCCAGCATTTT.

The V call is TRBV5-1, the J call TRBJ2-5; 14 bases map to TRBD2. The CDR3 sequence is 16 residues long. After removal of 4 bases from V and 8 bases from J, the junction contained 10 bases not matched to a gene. Germline V gene sequence: CDR1 SGHRS, CDR2 YFSETQ. CDR3 loop: CASSTGTSGGSGTQYF. CDR3 DNA: TGCGCCAGCAGCACCGGGACTAGCGGGGGCTCAGGAACCCAGTACTTC.

J is TRBJ1-2 and V is TRBV2, with 9 bases identical to TRBD1. V dropped 6 bases and J dropped 4; count of bases not matched to a gene: 6. The CDR3 covers 14 residues. CDR1 SNHLY and CDR2 FYNNEI come from the germline V gene. DNA for the CDR3: TGTGCCAGCAGACCGGGACAGGGCCTCTATGGCTACACCTTC. Encoded protein: CASRPGQGLYGYTF.

This clone has a handful of counts. The chain joins TRBV19 to TRBJ2-7; 7 bases map to TRBD2. The length of the CDR3 is 14 residues. Germline assignment: CDR1 LNHDA and CDR2 SQIVND (reference sequence). V was clipped by 3 bases and J by 6 bases; unmatched bases: 8. The CDR3 DNA sequence: TGTGCCAGTAGTATGGGAGCGGGGAGGTCCGAGCAGTACTTC. Its protein product is CASSMGAGRSEQYF.

The chain employs TRBV18 and TRBJ2-5; 7 nucleotides agree with TRBD1. CDR1 and CDR2 from the germline V gene are KGHSH and LQKENI. Trimming removed 3 bases from V and 3 bases from J; junction bases left unmatched: 7. The CDR3 extends over 15 amino acids. In DNA, the CDR3 is TGTGCCAGCTCACCTGGGCAGGGGGTGGAAGAGACCCAGTACTTC. Residues: CASSPGQGVEETQYF.

The chain employs TRBV4-2 and TRBJ1-1; 7 nucleotides match TRBD1. The CDR3 runs to 13 residues. With V trimmed by 4 bases and J by 5 bases, 4 bases remained unmatched. Germline V gene data show CDR1 as LGHNA and CDR2 as YNFKEQ. The CDR3 loop is CASSLVRGTEAFF. Here the CDR3 DNA reads TGTGCCAGCAGCCTTGTCAGGGGGACTGAAGCTTTCTTT.

The chain links TRBV5-6 to TRBJ1-2; 10 bases line up with TRBD1. The ends lost 4 bases at V and 8 bases at J; junction bases unmatched: 14. The germline gives CDR1 SGHDT, CDR2 YYEEEE. This CDR3 is 16 amino acids long. In nucleotides, the CDR3 is TGTGCCAGCAGCAACGGACAGGGGGTTCGGATAGAGGGCTACACCTTC. Translated: CASSNGQGVRIEGYTF.

The chain is built from TRBV4-2 and TRBJ2-7; 7 nucleotides agree with TRBD2. The CDR3 consists of 15 residues. The germline gives CDR1 LGHNA, CDR2 YNFKEQ. V dropped 0 bases and J dropped 3; count of bases not matched to a gene: 5. The CDR3 coding sequence is TGTGCCAGCAGCCAAGATCCCCGGACTAGCTACGAGCAGTACTTC. Translation: CASSQDPRTSYEQYF.

This chain uses TRBV9 with TRBJ1-1; D might be TRBD1 (6 bases). Germline V gives CDR1 SGDLS, CDR2 YYNGEE. This CDR3 spans 14 amino acids. V lost 3 bases, J lost 1 base, and 10 bases lay in between. The CDR3 sequence is CASSGGHQNTEAFF. The CDR3 nucleotides read TGTGCCAGCAGCGGGGGGCACCAGAACACTGAAGCTTTCTTT. Variable domain in full (rest from reference TRBV9 and TRBJ1-1): DSGVTQTPKHLITATGQRVTLRCSPRSGDLSVYWYQQSLDQGLQFLIQYYNGEERAKGNILERFSAQQFPDLHSELNLSSLELGDSALYFCASSGGHQNTEAFFGQGTRLTVV.

CDR3 nucleotides: TGCGCCAGCAGCGACAGGTCTCGGAGCTCCTACGAGCAGTACTTC. Protein product: CASSDRSRSSYEQYF. The chain couples TRBV5-1 to TRBJ2-7; a possible D gene is TRBD1 (6 bases). CDR1 is SGHRS, CDR2 YFSETQ, per germline. V lost 4 bases, J lost 0 bases, and 14 bases lay in between. The CDR3 spans 15 residues.

V is TRBV11-1 and J is TRBJ1-2; D unclear. Between the trimmed V and J ends, which lost 1 base and 7 bases, there was a span of 13 bases. Germline assignment: CDR1 SGHAT and CDR2 FQDESV (reference sequence). The CDR3 totals 14 residues. The CDR3 bases are TGTGCCAGCAGCTTAGGAGTTCGAGGGTCTGGCTACACCTTC. Translation gives CASSLGVRGSGYTF.

This clone turned up a few times. Other DNA sequences in this sample translate to the same CDR3. This chain joins TRBV6-5 and TRBJ1-2; perhaps TRBD1 as D (5 bases). The V end was cut by 0 bases, the J end by 4 bases, with 6 bases between. This CDR3 has 13 amino acids. Per the germline V gene, CDR1 is MNHEY and CDR2 is SVGAGI. The CDR3 here is CASSYSGGYGYTF. CDR3 nucleotides: TGTGCCAGCAGTTACTCGGGGGGCTATGGCTACACCTTC.